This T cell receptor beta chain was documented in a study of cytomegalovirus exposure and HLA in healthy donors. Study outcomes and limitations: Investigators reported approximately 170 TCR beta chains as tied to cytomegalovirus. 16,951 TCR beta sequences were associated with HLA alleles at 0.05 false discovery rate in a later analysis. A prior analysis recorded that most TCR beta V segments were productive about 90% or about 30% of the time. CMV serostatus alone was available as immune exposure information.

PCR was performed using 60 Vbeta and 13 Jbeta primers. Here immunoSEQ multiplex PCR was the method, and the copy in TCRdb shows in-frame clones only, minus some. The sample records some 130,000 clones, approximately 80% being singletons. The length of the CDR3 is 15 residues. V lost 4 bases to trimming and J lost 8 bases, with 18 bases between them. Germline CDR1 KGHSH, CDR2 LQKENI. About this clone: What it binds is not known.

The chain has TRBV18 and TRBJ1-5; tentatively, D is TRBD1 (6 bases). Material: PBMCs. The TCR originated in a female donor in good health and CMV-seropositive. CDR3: CASSHTRGAHEPQHF. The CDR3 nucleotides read TGTGCCAGCTCACATACCCGGGGGGCGCATGAGCCCCAGCATTTT.